These 30 T cell receptor beta chains were sequenced from one sample in a study of blood T cell repertoires in COVID-19. This table comes from immunoSEQ multiplex PCR, and its TCRdb copy is limited to in-frame clones, with some not included. The sample carries over 45,000 clones, roughly 82% recorded once. The sequencing input was peripheral blood. The receptors here all came from a man aged 35 to 55 with acute or convalescent COVID-19.

CDR3 coding DNA: TGTGCCAGCAGTTACTTACAGGCCAACACTGAAGCTTTCTTT. Translating gives CASSYLQANTEAFF. This chain uses TRBV6-2 or TRBV6-3 with TRBJ1-1; D possibly corresponds to TRBD1 (5 bases). The length of the CDR3 is 14 residues. The germline CDR1 and CDR2 sequences are MNHEY and SVGEGT. Trimming removed 1 base at V and 2 bases at J, with 8 bases between.

CDR3 sequence reads: CASSPGHSGNTIYF. DNA of the CDR3: TGTGCCAGCAGCCCGGGACACTCTGGAAACACCATATATTTT. V and J are TRBV5-6 and TRBJ1-3, with a possible D match to TRBD1 (6 bases). This CDR3 is built from 14 residues. CDR1 and CDR2 from the germline V gene are SGHDT and YYEEEE. The ends were cut back, 4 bases at V and 0 bases at J, with 8 bases in the middle.

The chain employs TRBV27 and TRBJ1-1; D possibly corresponds to TRBD1 (6 bases). The CDR3 has 15 residues. The V gene lost 3 bases and the J gene lost 4 bases, with 15 bases spanning the gap. From germline, CDR1 is MNHEY and CDR2 SMNVEV (reference sequence). The CDR3 sequence is CASSLGWGRVTEAFF. The CDR3 DNA reads TGTGCCAGCAGTTTGGGCTGGGGGCGAGTCACTGAAGCTTTCTTT.

The rearrangement joins TRBV19 to TRBJ2-7; D perhaps matches TRBD1 (5 bases). The CDR3 loop spans 16 amino acids. Per germline, CDR1 LNHDA and CDR2 SQIVND (reference sequence). Trimming pared 1 base from V and 6 bases from J, leaving 19 bases between. The CDR3 protein is CASSIVDSLLRAEQYF. The CDR3 DNA is TGTGCCAGTAGTATAGTCGACAGTTTGCTCAGGGCCGAGCAGTACTTC.

This chain connects TRBV7-9 to TRBJ2-5; D call uncertain. This CDR3 region has 13 residues. Germline V lookup: CDR1 SEHNR, CDR2 FQNEAQ (reference sequence). The V gene lost 3 bases and the J gene lost 5 bases, with 10 bases spanning the gap. As DNA, the CDR3 is TGTGCCAGCAGCTTTAACGAGTTGGAGACCCAGTACTTC. This translates into CASSFNELETQYF.

The chain has TRBV24-1 and TRBJ2-3, with D perhaps TRBD1 (7 bases). The germline gives CDR1 KGHDR, CDR2 SFDVKD. V gave up 4 bases and J gave up 2 bases, with 9 bases separating them. This CDR3 is built from 14 residues. CDR3 loop: CATSDRGATDTQYF. CDR3 DNA sequence: TGTGCCACCAGTGACAGGGGGGCCACAGATACGCAGTATTTT.

This rearrangement joins TRBV3-1 (or the pseudogene TRBV3-2) to TRBJ1-2, with TRBD1 matching 9 bases. Germline CDR1 and CDR2: LGHDT and YNNKEL (reference sequence). The CDR3 has 16 residues. After removal of 3 bases from V and 5 bases from J, the junction contained 10 bases not matched to a gene. The DNA of the CDR3 is TGTGCCAGCAGCCAGGACAGGGGATTTACATCATATGGCTACACCTTC. Protein product: CASSQDRGFTSYGYTF.

The chain combines TRBV4-3 with TRBJ1-1; D uncertain. The CDR3 sequence is 13 residues long. Trimming took 0 bases from V and 11 from J, leaving 13 bases between them. Germline CDR1 and CDR2: LGHNA and YSLEER. The CDR3 loop is CASSQDGGRTAFF. The CDR3, as DNA: TGCGCCAGCAGCCAAGATGGCGGGAGGACTGCTTTCTTT.

The chain couples TRBV7-2 to TRBJ2-5; 14 nucleotides match TRBD2. This CDR3 is built from 16 residues. Germline V CDR1 and CDR2: SGHTA, FQGNSA. V trimming: 7 bases; J trimming: 4 bases; junction bases outside the gene matches: 8. The CDR3 DNA reads TGTGCCAGCATACCGACTAGCGGGGGGGCTGGAGAGACCCAGTACTTC. The encoded protein is CASIPTSGGAGETQYF.

The gene calls are TRBV19 and TRBJ2-6; 11 bases map to TRBD1. CDR3 length: 16 residues. From germline, CDR1 is LNHDA and CDR2 SQIVND (reference sequence). V lost 6 bases to trimming and J lost 2 bases; unmatched junction nucleotides: 3. CDR3: CASSSGQGAGANVLTF. Here the CDR3 DNA reads TGTGCCAGTAGCTCGGGACAGGGGGCTGGGGCCAACGTCCTGACTTTC.

The chain employs TRBV18 and TRBJ2-5; no clear D. Germline loops: CDR1 KGHSH, CDR2 LQKENI. This CDR3 has 13 residues. V was shortened by 3 bases and J by 1 base, with 6 bases between the two germline ends. The CDR3 protein is CASSPGPQETQYF. The CDR3 nucleotides read TGTGCCAGCTCACCTGGGCCCCAAGAGACCCAGTACTTC.

This chain joins TRBV6-5 and TRBJ1-2, with a weak D call TRBD1 (5 bases). The CDR3 consists of 15 residues. Germline CDR1 MNHEY, CDR2 SVGAGI. The V gene lost 7 bases and the J gene lost 4 bases, with 19 bases spanning the gap. The CDR3 coding sequence is TGTGCCAGCACTCAGATCCGGGGGGAGATCTATGGCTACACCTTC. Translation: CASTQIRGEIYGYTF.

This rearrangement joins TRBV27 to TRBJ2-7; 8 bases match TRBD1. This CDR3 has 15 amino acids. Germline V CDR1 and CDR2: MNHEY, SMNVEV (reference sequence). The V segment lost 5 bases and the J segment 4 bases; nucleotides outside the gene matches: 10. The CDR3 DNA reads as TGTGCCAGCAGTCCGTGGACAGGGAAGATGTACGAGCAGTACTTC. This codes for CASSPWTGKMYEQYF.

This clone occurred once. The V and J genes are TRBV4-1 and TRBJ1-1, with D hard to call. V dropped 1 base and J dropped 0 bases, with 12 bases sitting between them. The CDR3 totals 16 residues. Germline V gene lookup returns CDR1 MGHRA and CDR2 YSYEKL. The CDR3 region is CASSQVYRGLNTEAFF. In DNA, the CDR3 is TGCGCCAGCAGCCAAGTATACCGGGGTTTGAACACTGAAGCTTTCTTT.

The chain joins TRBV29-1 to TRBJ2-7; 7 bases fit TRBD1. Per germline, CDR1 SQVTM and CDR2 ANQGSEA. This CDR3 comprises 15 residues. The junction had 11 bases not matched to a gene; V was cut back by 2 bases and J by 4 bases. The CDR3 loop reads CSVERLRQGGYEQYF. CDR3 bases: TGCAGCGTTGAAAGGTTACGACAGGGTGGGTACGAGCAGTACTTC.

V gene TRBV7-2 combines with J gene TRBJ2-7, with D possibly being TRBD2 (5 bases). Germline CDR1 and CDR2: SGHTA and FQGNSA. This CDR3 region has 17 residues. Trimming removed 2 bases at V and 3 bases at J, with 20 bases between. CDR3 sequence: CASSLWGVADWGYEQYF. CDR3 DNA: TGTGCCAGCAGCTTATGGGGAGTAGCAGATTGGGGCTACGAGCAGTACTTC.

The genes are TRBV24-1 and TRBJ1-5, with 7 bases matching TRBD1. The CDR3 contains 16 residues. The germline CDR1 and CDR2 sequences are KGHDR and SFDVKD. J gave up 3 bases and V 3 bases, and 7 bases lay outside the gene matches. The CDR3 region has the DNA TGTGCCACCAGTGATACACGGGACAGCCACAATCAGCCCCAGCATTTT. This sequence encodes CATSDTRDSHNQPQHF.

This clone was counted a few times. The chain combines TRBV4-2 with TRBJ2-1; D possibly corresponds to TRBD2 (6 bases). Trimming stripped 0 bases from V and 0 bases from J, with 24 bases between. Germline CDR1 reads LGHNA; CDR2 reads YNFKEQ. The CDR3 totals 21 residues. This chain's CDR3 is CASSQEYSAGSNPSSYNEQFF. The CDR3 region has the DNA TGTGCCAGCAGCCAAGAATATTCAGCGGGTAGTAATCCAAGCTCCTACAATGAGCAGTTCTTC.

The V call is TRBV24-1, the J call TRBJ2-7; no clear D. This CDR3 is 15 amino acids long. Trimming took 6 bases from V and 1 from J, leaving 15 bases between them. Germline loops: CDR1 KGHDR, CDR2 SFDVKD. CDR3 nucleotides: TGTGCCACCAGTTCGGCTCCCTCCGGGTCCTACGAGCAGTACTTC. This translates into CATSSAPSGSYEQYF.

The gene calls are TRBV2 and TRBJ1-5; no definite D call. The CDR3 length is 14 residues. Germline V gene data show CDR1 as SNHLY and CDR2 as FYNNEI. V was shortened by 6 bases and J by 3 bases, with 12 bases between the two germline ends. CDR3 nucleotides: TGTGCCAGCAGGGACCTGGGAGACAATCAGCCCCAGCATTTT. This gives the protein CASRDLGDNQPQHF.

The rearrangement joins TRBV5-1 to TRBJ1-2; the D gene is possibly TRBD1 (5 bases). The V end was cut by 0 bases, the J end by 3 bases, with 12 bases between. Germline V gene data show CDR1 as SGHRS and CDR2 as YFSETQ. The CDR3 spans 15 residues. CDR3 region: CASSLVTGWDYGYTF. DNA of the CDR3: TGCGCCAGCAGCTTGGTCACAGGATGGGACTATGGCTACACCTTC.

The CDR3 loop reads CASSFSGLIVEQYF. As DNA, the CDR3 is TGTGCCAGCAGCTTCTCGGGACTCATAGTCGAGCAGTACTTC. The V and J genes are TRBV5-4 and TRBJ2-7; maybe TRBD2 (6 bases). Between the trimmed V and J ends, which lost 2 bases and 6 bases, there was a span of 15 bases. Germline loops: CDR1 SGHNT, CDR2 YYREEE (reference sequence). This CDR3 is built from 14 residues.

This clone was counted only a few times. The gene calls are TRBV5-1 and TRBJ2-3; D ambiguous. With 2 bases removed from V and 1 base from J, the gap between germline ends came to 11 bases. Looked up from germline, CDR1 is SGHRS and CDR2 is YFSETQ. The CDR3 extends over 15 amino acids. CDR3 nucleotides: TGCGCCAGCAGCTTCATCTCCTCGGGCACAGATACGCAGTATTTT. Its translation: CASSFISSGTDTQYF. The full variable domain, rest sourced from reference TRBV5-1 and TRBJ2-3, is KAGVTQTPRYLIKTRGQQVTLSCSPISGHRSVSWYQQTPGQGLQFLFEYFSETQRNKGNFPGRFSGRQFSNSRSEMNVSTLELGDSALYLCASSFISSGTDTQYFGPGTRLTVL.

This chain joins TRBV18 and TRBJ1-1; the D is unclear. This CDR3 has 12 residues. Per the germline V gene, CDR1 is KGHSH and CDR2 is LQKENI. V was clipped by 2 bases and J by 7 bases, with 8 bases between them. This chain's CDR3 is CASSPGGNEAFF. In nucleotides, the CDR3 is TGTGCCAGCTCACCAGGCGGGAATGAAGCTTTCTTT.

The chain is built from TRBV4-1 and TRBJ1-2; maybe TRBD1 (5 bases). Germline lookup yields CDR1 MGHRA and CDR2 YSYEKL. The V end was cut by 3 bases, the J end by 5 bases, with 10 bases between. CDR3 length: 13 residues. The CDR3 loop reads CASSQGTAYGYTF. The CDR3 coding sequence is TGCGCCAGCAGCCAGGGGACTGCATATGGCTACACCTTC.

The DNA for the CDR3 is TGTGCCACCCATGGGGCAGGGGGCAGATATCAGCCCCAGCATTTT. This codes for CATHGAGGRYQPQHF. The J gene is TRBJ1-5, the V gene TRBV6-5; TRBD1 aligns across 8 bases. CDR3 length: 15 residues. Germline V lookup: CDR1 MNHEY, CDR2 SVGAGI. The V and J ends lost 10 bases and 5 bases, in that order; junction bases with no gene match: 13.

V and J are TRBV29-1 and TRBJ2-5; D ambiguous. Germline V lookup: CDR1 SQVTM, CDR2 ANQGSEA. Trimming took 1 base from V and 3 from J, leaving 6 bases between them. The CDR3 contains 12 residues. The CDR3 nucleotides read TGCAGCGTTGAAGGGGCTGAAGAGACCCAGTACTTC. This codes for CSVEGAEETQYF.

The gene calls are TRBV15 and TRBJ2-5; D may be TRBD2 (6 bases). This CDR3 comprises 14 residues. Germline assignment: CDR1 LNHNV and CDR2 YYDKDF (reference sequence). V lost 0 bases, J lost 5 bases, and 10 bases lay in between. CDR3 protein: CATSRDRRVETQYF. Here the CDR3 DNA reads TGTGCCACCAGCAGAGATCGGAGGGTTGAGACCCAGTACTTC.

The genes are TRBV2 and TRBJ2-5, with D possibly being TRBD2 (5 bases). The CDR3 spans 15 residues. Germline loops: CDR1 SNHLY, CDR2 FYNNEI. V shed 2 bases and J shed 5 bases, with 15 bases lying between them. The CDR3 loop reads CASSERGAPRETQYF. CDR3 nucleotide sequence: TGTGCCAGCAGTGAACGGGGAGCTCCGAGGGAGACCCAGTACTTC. Full variable domain (rest looked up from reference TRBV2 and TRBJ2-5): EPEVTQTPSHQVTQMGQEVILRCVPISNHLYFYWYRQILGQKVEFLVSFYNNEISEKSEIFDDQFSVERPDGSNFTLKIRSTKLEDSAMYFCASSERGAPRETQYFGPGTRLLVL.

V is TRBV10-3 and J is TRBJ1-2; 7 bases fit TRBD1. With 2 bases clipped from V and 6 bases from J, the junction kept 6 bases outside the gene matches. Germline V gene sequence: CDR1 ENHRY, CDR2 SYGVKD. The CDR3 is made up of 14 amino acids. CDR3 sequence reads: CAISEDRDSNGYTF. Written as DNA, the CDR3 is TGTGCCATCAGTGAGGACAGGGACAGCAATGGCTACACCTTC.